The 20 T cell receptor beta chains below were found in one sample sequenced in a study of radiotherapy plus CTLA-4 blockade in lung cancer. Using immunoSEQ multiplex PCR, the repertoire was profiled, and TCRdb retains in-frame clones only, with some absent. The data contain about 60,000 clones, about 83% of them singletons. The sample in question was peripheral blood, obtained from a patient treated with radiotherapy plus ipilimumab. The origin of the receptors is a human donor with non-small cell lung cancer who had a partial response to radiotherapy plus ipilimumab.

This CDR3 is CASSTTGGDQPQHF. In DNA, the CDR3 is TGCGCCAGCAGCACTACAGGAGGGGATCAGCCCCAGCATTTT. V is TRBV5-1 and J is TRBJ1-5, with a tentative D call TRBD1 (5 bases). The CDR3 consists of 14 residues. Trimming removed 4 bases at V and 5 bases at J, with 13 bases between. The germline gives CDR1 SGHRS, CDR2 YFSETQ.

The chain recombines TRBV7-8 with TRBJ1-5; 8 bases are a match to TRBD1. CDR3 length: 16 amino acids. Looked up from germline, CDR1 is SGHVS and CDR2 is FQNEAQ. V lost 3 bases, J lost 6 bases, and 10 bases stayed unmatched. DNA of the CDR3: TGTGCCAGCAGCTTTTCTCAGGGGGCTATGGGTCAGCCCCAGCATTTT. It specifies CASSFSQGAMGQPQHF.

The chain links TRBV5-5 to TRBJ1-5; D is perhaps TRBD1 (5 bases). Trimming shortened V by 1 base and J by 7 bases, and 15 bases separated the two germline ends. Germline V lookup: CDR1 SGHKS, CDR2 YYEKEE (reference sequence). This CDR3 contains 15 residues. The CDR3 DNA reads as TGTGCCAGCAGCTTGTTCGGGGACGGGGGGCAGCCCCAGCATTTT. Protein: CASSLFGDGGQPQHF.

This clone occurred once. This sequence joins TRBV7-2 and TRBJ2-1; D gene ambiguous. Deletions cut 8 bases from V and 1 base from J, with 6 bases between. There are 12 residues in the CDR3. CDR1 SGHTA and CDR2 FQGNSA come from the germline V gene. The CDR3 here is CASGPSYNEQFF. The CDR3 bases are TGTGCCAGCGGCCCTTCCTACAATGAGCAGTTCTTC.

The V and J genes are TRBV5-4 and TRBJ2-7; possibly TRBD2 for D (6 bases). The V gene lost 0 bases and the J gene lost 0 bases, with 7 bases spanning the gap. Germline V lookup: CDR1 SGHNT, CDR2 YYREEE (reference sequence). The CDR3 spans 14 residues. The CDR3 is CASSLDGSSYEQYF. The CDR3 region has the DNA TGTGCCAGCAGCTTGGACGGGAGCTCCTACGAGCAGTACTTC.

The chain employs TRBV27 and TRBJ2-1; 14 nucleotides match TRBD2. V gave up 5 bases and J gave up 8 bases; unmatched junction bases: 20. This CDR3 region has 20 residues. Per germline, CDR1 MNHEY and CDR2 SMNVEV (reference sequence). The chain's CDR3 is CASSPKHPGLAGEGSDEQFF. In nucleotides, the CDR3 is TGTGCCAGCAGTCCAAAACACCCGGGACTAGCGGGAGAGGGTAGCGATGAGCAGTTCTTC.

The chain links TRBV6-5 to TRBJ2-2; 12 bases line up with TRBD1. The germline gives CDR1 MNHEY, CDR2 SVGAGI. V lost 6 bases and J lost 7; bases outside the gene matches: 3. The length of the CDR3 is 14 residues. CDR3 coding DNA: TGTGCCAGCAGGGGACAGGGGGCCGGCGGGGAGCTGTTTTTT. Residues: CASRGQGAGGELFF.

This chain connects TRBV9 to TRBJ1-3; 8 bases align to TRBD1. Losses at the gene ends were 6 bases for V and 4 bases for J; bases not matched to a gene: 9. There are 15 residues in the CDR3. The germline V gene encodes CDR1 SGDLS and CDR2 YYNGEE. This CDR3 is CASTGQGLPGNTIYF. The CDR3 nucleotides are TGTGCCAGCACAGGACAGGGTTTGCCCGGAAACACCATATATTTT. Variable domain in full (rest from reference TRBV9 and TRBJ1-3): DSGVTQTPKHLITATGQRVTLRCSPRSGDLSVYWYQQSLDQGLQFLIQYYNGEERAKGNILERFSAQQFPDLHSELNLSSLELGDSALYFCASTGQGLPGNTIYFGEGSWLTVV.

In this sample, this clone turned up once. The chain carries TRBV11-2 and TRBJ2-7, with D maybe TRBD1 (5 bases). V lost 4 bases and J 6 bases, leaving 10 bases between the germline ends. Germline lookup yields CDR1 SGHAT and CDR2 FQNNGV. The CDR3 runs 12 residues. CDR3: CASSSGLGEQYF. The CDR3, as DNA: TGTGCCAGCAGCTCAGGGTTAGGCGAGCAGTACTTC.

This chain uses TRBV5-1 with TRBJ2-1, with 7 nucleotides matching TRBD1. The trim removed 3 bases at V and 4 bases at J, leaving 10 bases unmatched. CDR3 length equals 16 residues. CDR1 is SGHRS, CDR2 YFSETQ, per germline. CDR3 nucleotide sequence: TGCGCCAGCAGCTACCTCACCGGGACAGAATACAATGAGCAGTTCTTC. Encoded protein: CASSYLTGTEYNEQFF.

V and J are TRBV27 and TRBJ2-7, with 9 bases aligning to TRBD1. The J segment lost 4 bases and the V segment lost 7 bases, leaving 8 bases of the junction unmatched. CDR1 MNHEY and CDR2 SMNVEV come from the germline V gene (reference sequence). The CDR3 is 14 amino acids. The CDR3 region has the DNA TGTGCCAGCAAAGGCGAACAGGGGGCGTACGAGCAGTACTTC. As protein: CASKGEQGAYEQYF.

The chain uses TRBV25-1 and TRBJ2-5; the D is unclear. The J call may be in error: the DNA end matches TRBJ2-7 better. From germline, CDR1 is MGHDK and CDR2 SYGVNS. The CDR3 is 14 residues long. CDR3 nucleotide sequence: TGTGCCAGCAGTGAATCAACAGAAACCTACGAGCAGTACTTC. It codes for CASSESTETYEQYF.

The J gene is TRBJ2-5, the V gene TRBV28, with 14 bases identical to TRBD2. Germline V gene lookup returns CDR1 MDHEN and CDR2 SYDVKM. Germline trimming cut 8 bases from V and 5 bases from J; bases unmatched to any gene: 4. The CDR3 loop spans 14 amino acids. The DNA of the CDR3 is TGTGCCAGCGGCCGACTAGCGGGAGGGGAGACCCAGTACTTC. This encodes CASGRLAGGETQYF.

The chain has TRBV5-4 and TRBJ2-1, with 9 bases that match TRBD2. Germline V lookup: CDR1 SGHNT, CDR2 YYREEE (reference sequence). The CDR3 has 17 residues. V lost 4 bases to trimming and J lost 6 bases; unmatched junction nucleotides: 14. DNA for the CDR3: TGTGCCAGCAGCCTACCGGAGGCGGGAGGGCCGGGCAATGAGCAGTTCTTC. This codes for CASSLPEAGGPGNEQFF. The whole variable domain, remainder taken from reference TRBV5-4 and TRBJ2-1, is ETGVTQSPTHLIKTRGQQVTLRCSSQSGHNTVSWYQQALGQGPQFIFQYYREEENGRGNFPPRFSGLQFPNYSSELNVNALELDDSALYLCASSLPEAGGPGNEQFFGPGTRLTVL.

The rearrangement uses TRBV9 and TRBJ2-3, with D perhaps TRBD2 (6 bases). The CDR3 covers 15 residues. V lost 3 bases to trimming and J lost 4 bases, with 15 bases between them. The germline CDR1 and CDR2 sequences are SGDLS and YYNGEE. CDR3 sequence (DNA): TGTGCCAGCAGCGGGGCTAGCGAGTTGGCAGATACGCAGTATTTT. Protein: CASSGASELADTQYF.

This clone appeared once. The gene calls are TRBV10-3 and TRBJ2-2, with D perhaps TRBD2 (6 bases). Germline lookup yields CDR1 ENHRY and CDR2 SYGVKD. V was pared by 6 bases and J by 7 bases, with 15 bases between. This CDR3 spans 14 amino acids. In nucleotides, the CDR3 is TGTGCCATCAGCCAAGGGGAGGTCGTCGGGGAGCTGTTTTTT. It yields the protein CAISQGEVVGELFF.

The chain is built from TRBV7-9 and TRBJ1-2, with TRBD1 as a possible D gene (5 bases). CDR1 and CDR2 (germline): SEHNR, FQNEAQ (reference sequence). This CDR3 is 14 amino acids long. Trimming left V 1 base short and J 3 bases short, with 9 bases between. This CDR3 reads CASSLGGLDYGYTF. CDR3 nucleotides: TGTGCCAGCAGCTTAGGGGGACTTGACTATGGCTACACCTTC.

This chain uses TRBV19 with TRBJ2-1, with TRBD2 matching 13 bases. The CDR3 sequence is 16 residues long. Germline values: CDR1 LNHDA, CDR2 SQIVND (reference sequence). J gave up 7 bases and V 5 bases, and 8 bases lay outside the gene matches. CDR3 bases: TGTGCCAGTAGTTTTCGGACTAGCGGGAGAACGAATGAGCAGTTCTTC. Encoded protein: CASSFRTSGRTNEQFF.

In its sample, this clone was seen once. DNA for the CDR3: TGTGCCAGCAGACCCAGTCCCCTGGCCTATCAGCCCCAGCATTTT. As protein: CASRPSPLAYQPQHF. The chain recombines TRBV6-1 with TRBJ1-5, with D unresolved. Per germline, CDR1 MNHNS and CDR2 SASEGT. V lost 6 bases and J 5 bases, leaving 17 bases between the germline ends. CDR3 length: 15 amino acids.

There are a few counts of this clone. The chain uses TRBV2 and TRBJ2-3, with a tentative D call TRBD2 (6 bases). V lost 7 bases and J lost 6, with 14 bases in between. The CDR3 runs to 13 residues. Germline values: CDR1 SNHLY, CDR2 FYNNEI. The DNA for the CDR3 is TGTGCCAGCACCAGAAGGGAGGCGGATACGCAGTATTTT. Protein product: CASTRREADTQYF.